The 7 T cell receptor beta chains in this list originate from one sample, sequenced in a study of T cells in women clearing cervical HPV infection. This table comes from immunoSEQ multiplex PCR, and its TCRdb copy is limited to in-frame clones, with some not included. This table holds about 30,000 clones. The sequenced sample consisted of blood buffy coat. These receptors all come from a woman between 18 and 70 years old with a cervical HPV16 infection that either progressed to CIN3+ or cleared (not recorded which).

With regard to this clone: The read stops 3 residues short of the end of the CDR3; the missing end is completed from the germline J gene. The chain carries TRBV7-3 and TRBJ1-1; 7 nucleotides align to TRBD1. With V trimmed by 5 bases and J by 5 bases, 5 bases remained unmatched. CDR1 and CDR2 (germline): SGHTA, FQGTGA. This CDR3 has 13 amino acids. The covered CDR3 bases are TGTGCCAGCAGCCCGACAGGGCGGACTGAA. It codes for CASSPTGRTE. In full, the CDR3 reads CASSPTGRTEAFF.

Judged by frequency, this clone is medium-sized. The CDR3 is cut off 3 residues early in the read; its end comes from the germline J gene. The gene calls are TRBV5-4 and TRBJ1-1; 8 bases are shared with TRBD1. The germline CDR1 and CDR2 sequences are SGHNT and YYREEE (reference sequence). Trimming at V came to 5 bases and at J to 4 bases, leaving 13 bases not matched to a gene. The CDR3 has 16 amino acids. CDR3 DNA (partial): TGTGCCAGCAGTCCCTGGACAGGGAATTTGGGCACTGAA. Protein: CASSPWTGNLGTE. The CDR3 as a whole reads CASSPWTGNLGTEAFF.

Concerning this clone: The CDR3 end falls 3 residues outside the read, so it is completed with the germline J gene. J is TRBJ2-1 and V is TRBV9; 7 bases are a match to TRBD2. This CDR3 spans 18 amino acids. Per germline, CDR1 SGDLS and CDR2 YYNGEE. J gave up 0 bases and V 0 bases, and 9 bases lay outside the gene matches. The chain's CDR3 is CASSVGDGGGDSYNEQFF. CDR3 bases read: TGTGCCAGCAGCGTAGGAGACGGCGGGGGTGACTCCTACAATGAG.

The CDR3 bases that were read are TGCGCCAGCGGGTGGGACAGAACCCAGGTG. Translation: CASGWDRTQV. The CDR3 as a whole reads CASGWDRTQVAFF. The chain recombines TRBV5-1 with TRBJ1-1; TRBD1 agrees at 7 bases. The DNA ends 3 residues before the CDR3 does, and the rest of the CDR3 is filled in from the germline J gene. The CDR3 extends over 13 amino acids. The germline CDR1 and CDR2 sequences are SGHRS and YFSETQ.

Comment on this clone: The read terminates 3 residues before the CDR3 end, so the remaining end is supplied by the germline J gene. The chain links TRBV6-4 to TRBJ1-1; 7 nucleotides line up with TRBD1. Germline CDR1 is MRHNA and CDR2 is SNTAGT. Losses at the gene ends were 2 bases for V and 2 bases for J; bases not matched to a gene: 11. This CDR3 has 17 residues. The CDR3 loop is CASSDVPIGQVNTEAFF. Partial CDR3 DNA: TGTGCCAGCAGTGACGTACCTATTGGACAGGTTAACACTGAA.

In regard to this clone: The CDR3 goes on 3 residues after the read ends, and that part is filled in from the germline J gene. This chain joins TRBV6-4 and TRBJ2-5, with TRBD1 matching over 8 bases. The CDR3 spans 15 residues. The junction had 7 bases not matched to a gene; V was cut back by 6 bases and J by 1 base. In germline, CDR1 is MRHNA, CDR2 SNTAGT. CDR3 DNA (partial): TGTGCCAGCAGCGCCGGGACAGGCGCCCAAGAGACC. Protein: CASSAGTGAQET. The whole CDR3 reads CASSAGTGAQETQYF.

Comment on this clone: The read ends 3 residues early relative to the CDR3; the germline J gene fills the gap. This chain links TRBV6-2 or TRBV6-3 with TRBJ1-5; D perhaps matches TRBD1 (6 bases). The CDR3 is 14 residues long. CDR1 and CDR2 from the germline V gene are MNHEY and SVGEGT. Trimming took off 4 bases at V and 2 bases at J, with 9 bases between the two ends. CDR3 DNA (partial): TGTGCCAGCAGTTTACAGGGCGGCAATCAGCCC. It is translated as CASSLQGGNQP. The full CDR3 protein is CASSLQGGNQPQHF.